Listed here are 32 T cell receptor beta chains from one sample, sequenced in a study of CD8 T cells in Susac syndrome. Reverse transcription of roughly 0.5 to 1 ug RNA was carried out with random hexamers. TCRdb redid the calling of the immunoSEQ multiplex PCR reads with MiXCR, one entry per CDR3 protein. This sample yields more than 150,000 distinct CDR3 sequences, of which 85% to 95% are seen a single time; around 0.15% belongs to the top ten. The sample consisted of CD4+ T cells from PBMCs. Receptor source: a human donor with Susac syndrome.

Here the CDR3 DNA reads TGTGCCAGCAGCTTAGGGGCAGGGACGAGTTCACCCCTCCACTTT. Amino acid sequence: CASSLGAGTSSPLHF. V gene TRBV7-2 combines with J gene TRBJ1-6; tentative D call: TRBD1 (5 bases). CDR1 SGHTA and CDR2 FQGNSA come from the germline V gene. The length of the CDR3 is 15 residues. Trimming pared 1 base from V and 9 bases from J, leaving 13 bases between.

The genes are TRBV6-4 and TRBJ2-1; possibly TRBD2 for D (6 bases). This CDR3 comprises 13 residues. Trimming left V 8 bases short and J 8 bases short, with 16 bases between. Germline CDR1 is MRHNA and CDR2 is SNTAGT. The CDR3 coding sequence is TGTGCCAGCTCGGCCGGGTGGAGGGATGAGCAGTTCTTC. It codes for CASSAGWRDEQFF.

DNA for the CDR3: TGTGCCAGCAGCTATGGACTAGCGGGGGCAGATACGCAGTATTTT. This codes for CASSYGLAGADTQYF. The rearrangement joins TRBV7-2 to TRBJ2-3; TRBD2 agrees at 13 bases. Germline CDR1 SGHTA, CDR2 FQGNSA. The CDR3 consists of 15 residues. The trim removed 4 bases at V and 4 bases at J, leaving 2 bases unmatched.

The chain joins TRBV27 to TRBJ1-1; D not resolved. Germline assignment: CDR1 MNHEY and CDR2 SMNVEV (reference sequence). The V gene lost 5 bases and the J gene lost 3 bases, with 7 bases spanning the gap. This CDR3 is 12 amino acids long. The CDR3 coding sequence is TGTGCCAGCAGTCCGGGATACACTGAAGCTTTCTTT. This codes for CASSPGYTEAFF.

The chain carries TRBV23-1 and TRBJ2-7, with 7 bases that match TRBD2. TRBV23-1 is reported as an ORF; its role is uncertain. There are 13 residues in the CDR3. The ends lost 6 bases at V and 6 bases at J; junction bases unmatched: 8. CDR3 amino acids: CASSPQGGVEQYF. CDR3 in DNA: TGCGCCAGCAGCCCCCAGGGAGGGGTCGAGCAGTACTTC.

The genes are TRBV12-3 or TRBV12-4 and TRBJ1-6; D ambiguous. The CDR3 runs to 15 residues. Trimming removed 3 bases at V and 0 bases at J, with 6 bases between. CDR3 residues: CASSFDSSYNSPLHF. CDR3 DNA sequence: TGTGCCAGCAGTTTTGATAGCTCCTATAATTCACCCCTCCACTTT.

The chain recombines TRBV14 with TRBJ2-2, with D maybe TRBD1 (6 bases). This CDR3 comprises 16 residues. Germline CDR1 SGHDN, CDR2 FVKESK. V was shortened by 1 base and J by 0 bases, with 9 bases between the two germline ends. As DNA, the CDR3 is TGTGCCAGCAGCCAAGTAGGGGGAGCGAACACCGGGGAGCTGTTTTTT. It translates to CASSQVGGANTGELFF. Looking up the rest from reference TRBV14 and TRBJ2-2 gives the full variable domain: EAGVTQFPSHSVIEKGQTVTLRCDPISGHDNLYWYRRVMGKEIKFLLHFVKESKQDESGMPNNRFLAERTGGTYSTLKVQPAELEDSGVYFCASSQVGGANTGELFFGEGSRLTVL.

V is TRBV19 and J is TRBJ1-3; 12 bases fit TRBD1. The J segment lost 8 bases and the V segment lost 6 bases, leaving 2 bases of the junction unmatched. Looked up from germline, CDR1 is LNHDA and CDR2 is SQIVND (reference sequence). The CDR3 contains 13 residues. CDR3 protein: CASRGQGAYTIYF. In nucleotides, the CDR3 is TGTGCCAGTAGGGGACAGGGGGCCTACACCATATATTTT.

The chain recombines TRBV15 with TRBJ1-1, with 11 bases matching TRBD1. The germline V gene has CDR1 LNHNV and CDR2 YYDKDF (reference sequence). This CDR3 has 12 residues. J was trimmed by 13 bases and V by 6 bases; bases with no gene match: 7. The CDR3 sequence is CATSRTGTGGFF. In DNA form, the CDR3 reads TGTGCCACCAGTAGAACCGGGACAGGGGGTTTCTTT.

The chain combines TRBV20-1 with TRBJ2-1; D unresolved. The length of the CDR3 is 13 residues. The ends were cut back, 4 bases at V and 1 base at J, with 8 bases in the middle. Germline values: CDR1 DFQATT, CDR2 SNEGSKA (reference sequence). The CDR3 loop is CSAITGSYNEQFF. The CDR3 coding sequence is TGCAGTGCTATCACCGGGTCCTACAATGAGCAGTTCTTC.

This clonotype was picked up a small number of times. This CDR3 is CASSPRQGYEQYF. CDR3 bases: TGTGCCAGTAGTCCCCGACAGGGCTACGAGCAGTACTTC. This chain connects TRBV19 to TRBJ2-7; 7 bases map to TRBD1. The length of the CDR3 is 13 residues. CDR1 is LNHDA, CDR2 SQIVND, per germline (reference sequence). V lost 5 bases and J lost 3; bases outside the gene matches: 4. Using reference TRBV19 and TRBJ2-7 for the parts outside the CDR3, the full variable domain is DGGITQSPKYLFRKEGQNVTLSCEQNLNHDAMYWYRQDPGQGLRLIYYSQIVNDFQKGDIAEGYSVSREKKESFPLTVTSAQKNPTAFYLCASSPRQGYEQYFGPGTRLTVT.

This chain connects TRBV9 to TRBJ1-2; weak D call: TRBD1 (6 bases). This CDR3 has 13 residues. Germline V gives CDR1 SGDLS, CDR2 YYNGEE. V lost 4 bases and J 6 bases, leaving 13 bases between the germline ends. The CDR3 loop is CASSLGQPHGYTF. Here the CDR3 DNA reads TGTGCCAGCAGCCTAGGACAGCCCCATGGCTACACCTTC.

This chain links TRBV20-1 with TRBJ2-3; the D gene is possibly TRBD1 (6 bases). CDR3 length equals 15 residues. The ends were cut back, 5 bases at V and 3 bases at J, with 18 bases in the middle. Germline V CDR1 and CDR2: DFQATT, SNEGSKA (reference sequence). The DNA for the CDR3 is TGCAGTGCTGAGACAGGCTTAAGATCTACAGATACGCAGTATTTT. Residues: CSAETGLRSTDTQYF.

V and J are TRBV7-3 and TRBJ1-6; the D gene is possibly TRBD1 (5 bases). Per germline, CDR1 SGHTA and CDR2 FQGTGA. The CDR3 has 15 amino acids. The V gene lost 0 bases and the J gene lost 9 bases, with 12 bases spanning the gap. The CDR3: CASSLTQGFGSPLHF. The CDR3, as DNA: TGTGCCAGCAGCTTAACTCAGGGTTTCGGTTCACCCCTCCACTTT.

The CDR3 reads CASSQEGTPNQPQHF. The CDR3 DNA reads TGTGCCAGCAGCCAAGAGGGGACACCTAATCAGCCCCAGCATTTT. The rearrangement uses TRBV3-1 and TRBJ1-5; tentative D call: TRBD1 (6 bases). The CDR3 spans 15 residues. Deletions cut 0 bases from V and 4 bases from J, with 10 bases between. Germline CDR1 LGHDT, CDR2 YNNKEL (reference sequence).

The J gene is TRBJ2-7, the V gene TRBV11-3, with 8 bases lining up with TRBD2. V was pared by 5 bases and J by 2 bases, with 5 bases of the junction left unmatched. CDR3 length: 14 residues. Germline loops: CDR1 SGHNT, CDR2 YENEEA. The CDR3 spells CASSHGGAAYEQYF. Written as DNA, the CDR3 is TGTGCCAGCAGCCACGGGGGGGCTGCCTACGAGCAGTACTTC.

The rearrangement uses TRBV12-3 or TRBV12-4 and TRBJ2-3; D is undetermined. The V gene lost 6 bases and the J gene lost 3 bases, with 13 bases spanning the gap. This CDR3 region has 14 residues. In nucleotides, the CDR3 is TGTGCCAGCAGACCTACTTCCGATACAGATACGCAGTATTTT. Amino acid sequence: CASRPTSDTDTQYF.

The CDR3 loop reads CSARRSGNEQFF. The CDR3 DNA reads as TGCAGTGCTAGAAGGTCAGGCAATGAGCAGTTCTTC. The rearrangement uses TRBV20-1 and TRBJ2-1; no clear D. The CDR3 has 12 amino acids. In germline, CDR1 is DFQATT, CDR2 SNEGSKA (reference sequence). V lost 2 bases, J lost 6 bases, and 8 bases lay in between.

The chain recombines TRBV29-1 with TRBJ2-5, with D perhaps assigned TRBD1 or TRBD2 (5 bases each). Looked up from germline, CDR1 is SQVTM and CDR2 is ANQGSEA. V was shortened by 2 bases and J by 1 base, with 8 bases between the two germline ends. The CDR3 contains 13 residues. The CDR3 is CSVERGPQETQYF. In DNA form, the CDR3 reads TGCAGCGTTGAAAGGGGACCCCAAGAGACCCAGTACTTC.

V usage is TRBV12-5 and J usage is TRBJ2-2; a possible D gene is TRBD1 (6 bases). Germline CDR1 and CDR2: LGHNT and FRNRAP. The CDR3 spans 13 residues. Between the trimmed V and J ends, which lost 8 bases and 2 bases, there was a span of 9 bases. The CDR3 protein is CASLDRNTGELFF. CDR3 in DNA: TGTGCTAGTCTGGACAGAAACACCGGGGAGCTGTTTTTT.

This chain joins TRBV7-2 and TRBJ2-2; perhaps TRBD2 as D (6 bases). Germline V gene data show CDR1 as SGHTA and CDR2 as FQGNSA. The CDR3 spans 14 residues. Deletions cut 5 bases from V and 5 bases from J, with 12 bases between. The CDR3 loop reads CASSQSGRTGELFF. As DNA, the CDR3 is TGTGCCAGCAGCCAATCGGGGAGGACCGGGGAGCTGTTTTTT.

In DNA form, the CDR3 reads TGTGCCACCAGCAGAGCTGGGACAGGGAACACTGAAGCTTTCTTT. Amino acid sequence: CATSRAGTGNTEAFF. The V call is TRBV15, the J call TRBJ1-1; TRBD1 agrees at 8 bases. V trimming: 1 base; J trimming: 1 base; junction bases outside the gene matches: 2. The CDR3 has 15 amino acids. CDR1 and CDR2 from the germline V gene are LNHNV and YYDKDF (reference sequence).

V usage is TRBV4-3 and J usage is TRBJ1-6; tentatively, D is TRBD1 (6 bases). Trimming shortened V by 1 base and J by 13 bases, and 11 bases separated the two germline ends. CDR1 LGHNA and CDR2 YSLEER come from the germline V gene. The CDR3 length is 13 residues. The CDR3 DNA follows: TGCGCCAGCAGCCAAGCTGGAAGGGGGCCCCTCCACTTT. Amino acids: CASSQAGRGPLHF.

CDR3 in DNA: TGCGCCAGCAGCAACGGACAGGGATACAATGAGCAGTTCTTC. It codes for CASSNGQGYNEQFF. This rearrangement joins TRBV5-1 to TRBJ2-1; TRBD1 aligns across 8 bases. After removal of 4 bases from V and 4 bases from J, the junction contained 4 bases not matched to a gene. The CDR3 totals 14 residues. Germline CDR1 reads SGHRS; CDR2 reads YFSETQ. Based on the CDR3 plus reference TRBV5-1 and TRBJ2-1, the full variable domain is KAGVTQTPRYLIKTRGQQVTLSCSPISGHRSVSWYQQTPGQGLQFLFEYFSETQRNKGNFPGRFSGRQFSNSRSEMNVSTLELGDSALYLCASSNGQGYNEQFFGPGTRLTVL.

The V gene is TRBV12-5, the J gene TRBJ2-3; D remains unclear. Germline CDR1 and CDR2: LGHNT and FRNRAP. The V end was cut by 3 bases, the J end by 2 bases, with 6 bases between. CDR3 length equals 13 residues. The CDR3 is CASGLRVTDTQYF. The CDR3 DNA is TGTGCTAGTGGTTTACGGGTCACAGATACGCAGTATTTT.

CDR3 protein: CASRDTPNSNQPQHF. For the CDR3, the DNA is TGTGCCAGCCGCGACACACCAAATAGCAATCAGCCCCAGCATTTT. V and J are TRBV19 and TRBJ1-5; D is undetermined. Per the germline V gene, CDR1 is LNHDA and CDR2 is SQIVND (reference sequence). The CDR3 sequence is 15 residues long. V was cut by 9 bases and J by 0 bases, with 15 bases left in between.

V and J are TRBV6-5 and TRBJ2-1, with TRBD2 matching over 12 bases. The CDR3 is made up of 18 amino acids. Germline CDR1 reads MNHEY; CDR2 reads SVGAGI. V shed 2 bases, J shed 3 bases, and the junction held 8 bases outside the gene matches. CDR3 nucleotides: TGTGCCAGCAGTTACCCTAGCGGGGGGGTTGGTGACTACAATGAGCAGTTCTTC. As protein: CASSYPSGGVGDYNEQFF.

This rearrangement joins TRBV20-1 to TRBJ1-5; the D gene is possibly TRBD1 (5 bases). Germline CDR1 is DFQATT and CDR2 is SNEGSKA (reference sequence). The CDR3 contains 16 residues. Between the trimmed V and J ends, which lost 0 bases and 0 bases, there was a span of 12 bases. The CDR3 DNA sequence: TGCAGTGCTAGAGACCCTGCGGGGGATAGCAATCAGCCCCAGCATTTT. Translation: CSARDPAGDSNQPQHF.

This chain connects TRBV20-1 to TRBJ1-6; no firm D call. The ends were cut back, 3 bases at V and 6 bases at J, with 12 bases in the middle. CDR1 is DFQATT and CDR2 is SNEGSKA in the germline V gene (reference sequence). The CDR3 runs to 14 residues. The CDR3 spells CSASALRTNSPLHF. CDR3 DNA: TGCAGTGCTAGCGCCCTAAGGACTAATTCACCCCTCCACTTT.

This clonotype was recorded once. The rearrangement links TRBV5-4 to TRBJ2-1, with D tentatively TRBD2 (6 bases). Deletions cut 1 base from V and 12 bases from J, with 11 bases between. The CDR3 is 12 residues long. Germline assignment: CDR1 SGHNT and CDR2 YYREEE (reference sequence). DNA for the CDR3: TGTGCCAGCAGCTTGTTGACTAGTCGGCAGTTCTTC. It is translated as CASSLLTSRQFF.

The CDR3 nucleotides are TGCAGCGTTGGGAGACATGGACAGCCGAACACTGAAGCTTTCTTT. Protein: CSVGRHGQPNTEAFF. The chain links TRBV29-1 to TRBJ1-1; TRBD1 is a possible D gene (6 bases). V lost 4 bases and J lost 1, with 16 bases in between. This CDR3 is built from 15 residues. Germline lookup yields CDR1 SQVTM and CDR2 ANQGSEA.

The chain joins TRBV2 to TRBJ1-5, with D tentatively TRBD1 (5 bases). V lost 6 bases and J 1 base, leaving 10 bases between the germline ends. Germline CDR1 is SNHLY and CDR2 is FYNNEI. The CDR3 runs 14 residues. The CDR3 DNA is TGTGCCAGCAGCGTCGCAGGGAGCAATCAGCCCCAGCATTTT. It specifies CASSVAGSNQPQHF.